The 30 T cell receptor beta chains presented below share a single source sample, sequenced in a study of T cell responses to AZD1222 COVID-19 vaccine. TCRdb keeps only in-frame clones here, not all; method: immunoSEQ multiplex PCR. This sample carries 120,000 or so clones, around 90% of them seen once, and the ten largest clones take 25% to 30%. Sequencing was performed on peripheral blood, taken on day 0 of AZD1222 vaccination. Receptors originate from an adult in good health.

V is TRBV30 and J is TRBJ2-5; 9 bases fit TRBD1. The CDR3 covers 14 residues. V lost 3 bases and J lost 5; bases outside the gene matches: 7. Germline CDR1 reads GTSNPN; CDR2 reads SVGIG (reference sequence). The chain's CDR3 is CAWSLDRGRETQYF. The CDR3 DNA is TGTGCCTGGAGCTTGGACAGGGGAAGGGAGACCCAGTACTTC. Based on the CDR3 plus reference TRBV30 and TRBJ2-5, the full variable domain is SQTIHQWPATLVQPVGSPLSLECTVEGTSNPNLYWYRQAAGRGLQLLFYSVGIGQISSEVPQNLSASRPQDRQFILSSKKLLLSDSGFYLCAWSLDRGRETQYFGPGTRLLVL.

The V call is TRBV27, the J call TRBJ1-6, with 7 bases matching TRBD1. The V gene end was trimmed by 2 bases and the J gene end by 4 bases; junction bases not matched to a gene: 2. The CDR3 has 15 amino acids. CDR1 and CDR2 (germline): MNHEY, SMNVEV (reference sequence). The chain's CDR3 is CASSLDREYNSPLHF. CDR3 bases: TGTGCCAGCAGTTTAGACAGGGAATATAATTCACCCCTCCACTTT.

This clone was seen just once. V and J are TRBV3-1 (or the pseudogene TRBV3-2) and TRBJ2-1; maybe TRBD2 (5 bases). The CDR3 is 17 amino acids. Looked up from germline, CDR1 is LGHDT and CDR2 is YNNKEL (reference sequence). The germline V and J ends were trimmed by 3 bases and 9 bases, with 24 bases remaining between them. For the CDR3, the DNA is TGTGCCAGCAGCCAGGCCCCCGGACTGGAGGTACGACGTGAGCAGTTCTTC. This encodes CASSQAPGLEVRREQFF.

V usage is TRBV19 and J usage is TRBJ2-3; 9 bases align to TRBD1. The V gene's germline CDR1 is LNHDA and CDR2 SQIVND (reference sequence). The V gene end was trimmed by 6 bases and the J gene end by 1 base; junction bases not matched to a gene: 11. The CDR3 sequence is 17 residues long. CDR3 sequence (DNA): TGTGCCAGTAGCCCGATTGAACAGGGGGCGCGCACAGATACGCAGTATTTT. Translating gives CASSPIEQGARTDTQYF.

CDR3: CAWSVLEDTEAFF. CDR3 bases: TGTGCCTGGAGTGTTCTGGAGGACACTGAAGCTTTCTTT. The chain employs TRBV30 and TRBJ1-1, with D unresolved. The CDR3 is made up of 13 amino acids. V gave up 0 bases and J gave up 3 bases, with 8 bases separating them. Germline values: CDR1 GTSNPN, CDR2 SVGIG (reference sequence).

The CDR3 nucleotides are TGTGCCGGAGGACAAACTGGAGGGGGTCAGCCCCAGCATTTT. Residues: CAGGQTGGGQPQHF. The chain is built from TRBV19 and TRBJ1-5; tentatively, D is TRBD1 (6 bases). V was pared by 11 bases and J by 6 bases, with 20 bases between. The CDR3 sequence is 14 residues long. Looked up from germline, CDR1 is LNHDA and CDR2 is SQIVND (reference sequence).

V usage is TRBV6-5 and J usage is TRBJ2-7; 10 positions agree with TRBD1. This CDR3 region has 15 residues. The V segment lost 6 bases and the J segment 0 bases; nucleotides outside the gene matches: 5. Germline-derived CDR1 and CDR2 are MNHEY and SVGAGI. The CDR3 sequence is CASRLTGGSSYEQYF. The CDR3 DNA sequence: TGTGCCAGCAGGCTGACAGGGGGCAGCTCCTACGAGCAGTACTTC.

V gene TRBV7-9 combines with J gene TRBJ2-5; 11 nucleotides align to TRBD1. From germline, CDR1 is SEHNR and CDR2 FQNEAQ (reference sequence). The CDR3 contains 15 residues. The trim removed 5 bases at V and 2 bases at J, leaving 4 bases unmatched. The DNA of the CDR3 is TGTGCCAGCAGCCGGACAGGGGGCGAACAAGAGACCCAGTACTTC. Translated: CASSRTGGEQETQYF.

The CDR3 sequence is CAWSPRRGHSPLHF. In nucleotides, the CDR3 is TGTGCCTGGAGTCCCCGCAGGGGTCATTCACCCCTCCACTTT. This chain links TRBV30 with TRBJ1-6; a weak D match, TRBD1 (6 bases). The V and J ends lost 2 bases and 8 bases respectively, with 13 bases between them. This CDR3 spans 14 amino acids. CDR1 and CDR2 from the germline V gene are GTSNPN and SVGIG (reference sequence).

The chain recombines TRBV10-3 with TRBJ1-2, with 7 bases identical to TRBD1. Germline CDR1 is ENHRY and CDR2 is SYGVKD. The V gene end was trimmed by 0 bases and the J gene end by 3 bases; junction bases not matched to a gene: 4. The CDR3 has 15 amino acids. The CDR3 region has the DNA TGTGCCATCAGTGAGTCTAGGGGGCGCGACTATGGCTACACCTTC. Translating gives CAISESRGRDYGYTF.

This chain uses TRBV5-6 with TRBJ2-5; 10 bases line up with TRBD2. CDR1 is SGHDT and CDR2 is YYEEEE in the germline V gene. Trimming at V came to 3 bases and at J to 5 bases, leaving 10 bases not matched to a gene. The CDR3 contains 16 residues. CDR3 nucleotide sequence: TGTGCCAGCAGCTCCCTGACTAGCGGGCCGAAGGAGACCCAGTACTTC. Translation gives CASSSLTSGPKETQYF.

The chain recombines TRBV6-1 with TRBJ1-5; D remains ambiguous. The CDR3 sequence is 16 residues long. The V gene lost 4 bases and the J gene lost 0 bases, with 13 bases spanning the gap. CDR1 is MNHNS and CDR2 is SASEGT in the germline V gene. CDR3 in amino acids: CASSGLRLYSNQPQHF. CDR3 coding DNA: TGTGCCAGCAGTGGGCTCCGACTGTATAGCAATCAGCCCCAGCATTTT.

The rearrangement links TRBV6-5 to TRBJ1-1, with D possibly matching TRBD1 (6 bases). CDR1 is MNHEY, CDR2 SVGAGI, per germline. The CDR3 is 14 amino acids. V was pared by 5 bases and J by 1 base, with 11 bases between. DNA of the CDR3: TGTGCCAGCAGTACTGACAGGCGGAACACTGAAGCTTTCTTT. Its translation: CASSTDRRNTEAFF.

The chain is built from TRBV27 and TRBJ2-4; D perhaps matches TRBD2 (5 bases). V was pared by 5 bases and J by 0 bases, with 11 bases between. The germline CDR1 and CDR2 sequences are MNHEY and SMNVEV (reference sequence). The CDR3 covers 15 residues. This chain's CDR3 is CASSQRLLAKNIQYF. For the CDR3, the DNA is TGTGCCAGCAGTCAACGACTACTAGCCAAAAACATTCAGTACTTC.

This chain uses TRBV3-1 (or the pseudogene TRBV3-2) with TRBJ1-6, with 10 bases that match TRBD1. Trimming took 4 bases from V and 7 from J; bases not matched to a gene: 1. Looked up from germline, CDR1 is LGHDT and CDR2 is YNNKEL (reference sequence). This CDR3 region has 14 residues. The CDR3 nucleotides read TGTGCCAGCAGCCTGGGACAGGGGAATTCACCCCTCCACTTT. Translated: CASSLGQGNSPLHF.

The rearrangement links TRBV19 to TRBJ1-5; tentative D call: TRBD1 (6 bases). Germline V gives CDR1 LNHDA, CDR2 SQIVND (reference sequence). V lost 7 bases to trimming and J lost 1 base, with 17 bases between them. This CDR3 has 16 amino acids. The CDR3 region is CASTLSSGASNQPQHF. In nucleotides, the CDR3 is TGTGCCAGTACTCTATCCTCAGGGGCGAGCAATCAGCCCCAGCATTTT.

The rearrangement uses TRBV7-2 and TRBJ2-2; D may be TRBD1 (6 bases). Germline V gene data show CDR1 as SGHTA and CDR2 as FQGNSA. This CDR3 has 17 amino acids. Trimming stripped 5 bases from V and 0 bases from J, with 16 bases between. CDR3 residues: CASSKRQGLANTGELFF. CDR3 sequence (DNA): TGTGCCAGCAGCAAGAGGCAGGGGTTAGCGAACACCGGGGAGCTGTTTTTT.

This clone was observed once. V gene TRBV14 combines with J gene TRBJ2-3, with 12 bases matching TRBD2. Germline V CDR1 and CDR2: SGHDN, FVKESK. V lost 4 bases, J lost 2 bases, and 4 bases stayed unmatched. This CDR3 is 16 amino acids long. This CDR3 reads CASSRWTSGDTDTQYF. CDR3 nucleotides: TGTGCCAGCAGCCGCTGGACTAGCGGGGACACAGATACGCAGTATTTT.

V gene TRBV5-1 combines with J gene TRBJ1-2, with a tentative D call TRBD1 (5 bases). The CDR3 loop spans 14 amino acids. Germline V gene data show CDR1 as SGHRS and CDR2 as YFSETQ. Trimming shortened V by 0 bases and J by 6 bases, and 12 bases separated the two germline ends. This CDR3 is CASSLGQSYDGYTF. The CDR3 DNA is TGCGCCAGCAGCTTGGGACAGAGCTATGATGGCTACACCTTC.

For the CDR3, the DNA is TGTGCCAGCACCCCCAGCGGGGGGGAAAGGCAGTACTTC. As protein: CASTPSGGERQYF. V and J are TRBV6-6 and TRBJ2-7; 10 nucleotides align to TRBD2. The germline V gene has CDR1 MNHNY and CDR2 SVGAGI (reference sequence). Losses at the gene ends were 7 bases for V and 9 bases for J; bases not matched to a gene: 9. The CDR3 contains 13 residues.

The chain is built from TRBV6-1 and TRBJ2-7, with 11 bases fitting TRBD1. V lost 0 bases to trimming and J lost 1 base; unmatched junction nucleotides: 2. Germline values: CDR1 MNHNS, CDR2 SASEGT. The CDR3 runs 16 residues. CDR3 sequence reads: CASSEADRGLSYEQYF. The CDR3 bases are TGTGCCAGCAGTGAAGCGGACAGGGGGCTGTCCTACGAGCAGTACTTC.

This rearrangement joins TRBV27 to TRBJ2-1; 8 bases are a match to TRBD2. Unmatched junction bases numbered 6, after V lost 3 bases and J lost 2 bases. The CDR3 totals 16 residues. Germline CDR1 MNHEY, CDR2 SMNVEV (reference sequence). The CDR3 DNA reads TGTGCCAGCAGTTTTGAGCGGGGGAGGGCCTACAATGAGCAGTTCTTC. This sequence encodes CASSFERGRAYNEQFF.

DNA of the CDR3: TGTGCCAGCAGCTTAAGTGGCCCTGAAGCTTTCTTT. Its translation: CASSLSGPEAFF. The chain is built from TRBV7-2 and TRBJ1-1; D not certain. There are 12 residues in the CDR3. Germline CDR1 and CDR2: SGHTA and FQGNSA. Trimming removed 2 bases at V and 6 bases at J, with 7 bases between.

V gene TRBV4-3 combines with J gene TRBJ1-4, with 7 bases lining up with TRBD1. J gave up 7 bases and V 3 bases, and 5 bases lay outside the gene matches. There are 14 residues in the CDR3. CDR1 and CDR2 from the germline V gene are LGHNA and YSLEER. The CDR3 coding sequence is TGCGCCAGCAGCCAGGGACACAGGGGTGAAAAACTGTTTTTT. Encoded protein: CASSQGHRGEKLFF.

The J gene is TRBJ1-4, the V gene TRBV23-1; TRBD1 aligns across 8 bases. TRBV23-1 has ORF status, its function being uncertain. This CDR3 region has 17 residues. Trimming took 0 bases from V and 2 from J; bases not matched to a gene: 5. The CDR3 DNA is TGCGCCAGCAGTCAATCAGGGGACAGGCATACTAATGAAAAACTGTTTTTT. Encoded protein: CASSQSGDRHTNEKLFF.

The V gene is TRBV19, the J gene TRBJ2-3; D is possibly TRBD2 (7 bases). The CDR3 runs 14 residues. Trimming left V 5 bases short and J 5 bases short, with 14 bases between. Germline V CDR1 and CDR2: LNHDA, SQIVND (reference sequence). The CDR3 loop is CASSPRGLGDTQYF. The CDR3, as DNA: TGTGCCAGTAGTCCGCGGGGGCTGGGAGATACGCAGTATTTT.

The J gene is TRBJ1-1, the V gene TRBV11-2, with TRBD1 matching over 9 bases. Germline assignment: CDR1 SGHAT and CDR2 FQNNGV. The V and J ends lost 3 bases and 5 bases, in that order; junction bases with no gene match: 10. The CDR3 loop spans 16 amino acids. CDR3 sequence reads: CASSLAGQGPRTEAFF. The CDR3, as DNA: TGTGCCAGCAGCTTGGCCGGACAGGGGCCGAGAACTGAAGCTTTCTTT.

This chain's CDR3 is CASSEALRRGPTYNSPLHF. CDR3 nucleotides: TGTGCCAGCAGTGAAGCGCTTCGGAGGGGACCTACCTATAATTCACCCCTCCACTTT. The genes are TRBV6-1 and TRBJ1-6; D is perhaps TRBD1 (5 bases). Germline CDR1 MNHNS, CDR2 SASEGT. The CDR3 is 19 amino acids. Trimming shortened V by 0 bases and J by 2 bases, and 17 bases separated the two germline ends.

The chain has TRBV7-2 and TRBJ2-3, with TRBD1 identical over 7 bases. Germline V CDR1 and CDR2: SGHTA, FQGNSA. With 2 bases clipped from V and 4 bases from J, the junction kept 6 bases outside the gene matches. CDR3 size: 15 residues. CDR3 protein: CASSLQTGVPDTQYF. The CDR3 DNA reads TGTGCCAGCAGCTTACAAACAGGGGTCCCAGATACGCAGTATTTT.

The chain is built from TRBV29-1 and TRBJ2-3; 10 bases line up with TRBD2. The CDR3 extends over 15 amino acids. Germline V CDR1 and CDR2: SQVTM, ANQGSEA. The V and J ends lost 4 bases and 6 bases, in that order; junction bases with no gene match: 10. The DNA for the CDR3 is TGCAGCGTTGTCCTAGCGGGGGCCCAAGGCGATACGCAGTATTTT. It specifies CSVVLAGAQGDTQYF.